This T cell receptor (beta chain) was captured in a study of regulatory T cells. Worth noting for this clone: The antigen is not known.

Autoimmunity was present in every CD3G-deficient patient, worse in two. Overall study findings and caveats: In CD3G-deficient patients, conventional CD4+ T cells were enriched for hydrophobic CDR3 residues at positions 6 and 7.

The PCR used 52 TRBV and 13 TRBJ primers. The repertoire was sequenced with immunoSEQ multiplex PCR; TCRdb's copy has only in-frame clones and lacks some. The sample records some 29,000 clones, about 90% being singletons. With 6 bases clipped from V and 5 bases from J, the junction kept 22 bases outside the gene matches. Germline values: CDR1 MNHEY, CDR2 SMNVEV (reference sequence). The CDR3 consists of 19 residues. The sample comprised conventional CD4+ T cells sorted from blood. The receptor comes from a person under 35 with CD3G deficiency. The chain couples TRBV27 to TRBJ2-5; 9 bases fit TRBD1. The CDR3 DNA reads TGTGCCAGCAGCTTCGACAGACAGGGGGGAAGTCGGCAGGTGGAGACCCAGTACTTC. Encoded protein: CASSFDRQGGSRQVETQYF.